Described below is a single T cell receptor (beta chain) sequence and its context. The antigen is unknown. At one end the junction does not follow the germline gene, possibly because of a read error. This CDR3 has 17 amino acids. Looked up from germline, CDR1 is SGHVS and CDR2 is FNYEAQ. The data are from a study of T-cell memory formation after mild COVID-19. In the study overall: Largely, TCR clusters stayed within a single donor. Findings of the study overall: In pre-infection memory, a portion of responding clones appeared, which suggested that cross-reactive memory joined. Second-wave clones reaching peak frequency on day 37 lacked confirmed SARS-CoV-2 specificity.

TCR alpha and TCR beta cDNA libraries carrying sample barcodes and UMIs were produced by 5'RACE using constant-segment primers. TCRdb analysed the 5' RACE reads with MiXCR anew, one entry per CDR3 protein. The sample includes about 120,000 distinct CDR3 sequences, 15% to 20% of them seen just once. The chain employs TRBV7-6 and TRBJ1-1; tentatively, D is TRBD1 (6 bases). The source material was PBMCs or a T cell subset sorted from them (not recorded which). The clonotype originates from an adult woman who had mild COVID-19 (a few samples of this study predate the infection). Cell type and time point are not known. The CDR3 protein is CASSHPGQGGGNTEDFF. The CDR3 DNA follows: TGTGCCAGCAGCCATCCGGGGCAGGGAGGGGGGAACACTGAAGATTTCTTT.